This TCR beta chain was recorded in a study of T cell repertoires in cytomegalovirus infection. The overall study: Public TCR beta signatures indicated both CMV infection and matching HLA type. Study results and limitations: Carriers of CMV and the relevant HLA type were discriminated by public TCR beta frequency. HLA-C-restricted CMV clonotypes gave the most frequent clonotype in two of eight donors.

This clonotype showed up just a few times. No antigen is known for it. TCRdb processed the reads anew with MiXCR; each CDR3 protein has one entry. Of 100,000 to 150,000 distinct CDR3 sequences in the sample, 24% were seen once. CDR1 and CDR2 from the germline V gene are LNHDA and SQIVND (reference sequence). CDR3 length: 16 amino acids. V shed 3 bases and J 2 bases; nucleotides not matched to a gene: 5. V usage is TRBV19 and J usage is TRBJ2-1; TRBD1 matches at 9 bases. The sequence was collected from a human donor in good health (CMV status not recorded). Some clones in this sample may be carry-over from other donors' samples. Sequencing was performed on PBMCs, sequenced either directly or after in vitro stimulation (not recorded which). The CDR3 is CASSIEQGAPYNEQFF. CDR3 sequence (DNA): TGTGCCAGTAGTATCGAACAGGGGGCGCCCTACAATGAGCAGTTCTTC. The full variable domain, rest sourced from reference TRBV19 and TRBJ2-1, is DGGITQSPKYLFRKEGQNVTLSCEQNLNHDAMYWYRQDPGQGLRLIYYSQIVNDFQKGDIAEGYSVSREKKESFPLTVTSAQKNPTAFYLCASSIEQGAPYNEQFFGPGTRLTVL.